This T cell receptor beta chain was obtained from a study of blood T cells in healthy people across ages. The CDR3 sequence is 15 residues long. V gave up 3 bases and J gave up 0 bases, with 7 bases separating them. Germline CDR1 and CDR2: SGHRS and YFSETQ. There were healthy Caucasian individuals from Russia, aged about 6 to 100, serving as donors. A second PCR, run for about 7 to 11 cycles, used a sample-barcoded 5' primer plus a J-beta primer mix. Each TCR beta cDNA got a 12-nucleotide random molecular identifier. TCRdb re-derived calls from the 5' RACE reads in MiXCR, one entry per CDR3 protein. The sample holds fewer than 900,000 distinct CDR3 sequences, around 48% seen once.

This clonotype was obtained from a woman aged 55-69 years in good health. The chain carries TRBV5-1 and TRBJ2-6; no definite D call. The sequencing input was blood. CDR3 nucleotides: TGCGCCAGCAGCTCCCTGAGCTCTGGGGCCAACGTCCTGACTTTC. Its translation: CASSSLSSGANVLTF.